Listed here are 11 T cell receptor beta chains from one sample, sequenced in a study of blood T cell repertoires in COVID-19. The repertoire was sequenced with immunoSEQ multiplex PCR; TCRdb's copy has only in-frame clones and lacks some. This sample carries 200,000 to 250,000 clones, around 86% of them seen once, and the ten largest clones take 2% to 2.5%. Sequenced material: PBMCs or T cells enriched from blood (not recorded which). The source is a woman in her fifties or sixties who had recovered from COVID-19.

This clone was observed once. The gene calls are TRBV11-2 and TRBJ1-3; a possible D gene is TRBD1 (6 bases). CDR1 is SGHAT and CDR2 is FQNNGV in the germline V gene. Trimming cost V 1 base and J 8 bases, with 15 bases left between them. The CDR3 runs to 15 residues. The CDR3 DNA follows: TGTGCCAGCAGCTTAGGAGCAGGGGAATTCGACACCATATATTTT. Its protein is CASSLGAGEFDTIYF.

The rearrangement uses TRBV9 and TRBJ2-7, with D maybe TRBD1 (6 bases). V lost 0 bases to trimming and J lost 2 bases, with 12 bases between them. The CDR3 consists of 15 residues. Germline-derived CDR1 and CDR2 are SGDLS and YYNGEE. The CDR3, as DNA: TGTGCCAGCAGCGTAGAAACCACAGGGCCCTACGAGCAGTACTTC. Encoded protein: CASSVETTGPYEQYF.

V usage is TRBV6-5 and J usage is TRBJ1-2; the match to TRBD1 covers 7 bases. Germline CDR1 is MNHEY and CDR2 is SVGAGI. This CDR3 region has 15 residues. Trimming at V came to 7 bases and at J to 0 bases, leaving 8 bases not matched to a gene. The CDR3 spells CASTLGTAANYGYTF. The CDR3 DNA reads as TGTGCCAGCACCCTAGGGACAGCAGCTAACTATGGCTACACCTTC.

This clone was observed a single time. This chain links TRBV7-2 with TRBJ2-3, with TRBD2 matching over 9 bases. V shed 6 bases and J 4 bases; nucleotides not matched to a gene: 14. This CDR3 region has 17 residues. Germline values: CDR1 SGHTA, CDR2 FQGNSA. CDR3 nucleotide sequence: TGTGCCAGCAGGACCGAGCGATTAGCGGGGGCGGCAGATACGCAGTATTTT. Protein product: CASRTERLAGAADTQYF.

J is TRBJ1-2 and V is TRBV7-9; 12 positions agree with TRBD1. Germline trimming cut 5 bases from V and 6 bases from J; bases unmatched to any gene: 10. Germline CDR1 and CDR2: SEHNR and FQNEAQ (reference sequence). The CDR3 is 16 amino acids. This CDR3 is CASSPPGQGAYHGYTF. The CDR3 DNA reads TGTGCCAGCAGCCCTCCGGGACAGGGGGCTTATCATGGCTACACCTTC.

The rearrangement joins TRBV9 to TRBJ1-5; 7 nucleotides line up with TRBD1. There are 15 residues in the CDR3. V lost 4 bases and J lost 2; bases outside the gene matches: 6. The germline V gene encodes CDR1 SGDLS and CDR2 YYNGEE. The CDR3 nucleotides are TGTGCCAGCAGCCAAACTCAGGGGGGCAATCAGCCCCAGCATTTT. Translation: CASSQTQGGNQPQHF.

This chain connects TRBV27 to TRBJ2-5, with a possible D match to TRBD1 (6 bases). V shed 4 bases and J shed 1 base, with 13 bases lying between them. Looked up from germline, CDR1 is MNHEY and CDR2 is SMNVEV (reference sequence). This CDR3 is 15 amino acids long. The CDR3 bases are TGTGCCAGCAGTTCCGACAGGACCATCCAAGAGACCCAGTACTTC. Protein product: CASSSDRTIQETQYF.

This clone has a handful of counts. The CDR3 DNA is TGCAGCGTTGCAACAGGGGGCAGGACAGATACGCAGTATTTT. It is translated as CSVATGGRTDTQYF. The gene calls are TRBV29-1 and TRBJ2-3; 9 bases are a match to TRBD1. V lost 4 bases and J lost 3; bases outside the gene matches: 5. The CDR3 sequence is 14 residues long. From germline, CDR1 is SQVTM and CDR2 ANQGSEA.

The DNA for the CDR3 is TGTGCCAGCAGCCAAGGCCCCAGGGTTTCAGGAAATGAAAAACTGTTTTTT. Protein sequence: CASSQGPRVSGNEKLFF. The V gene is TRBV4-2, the J gene TRBJ1-4, with D tentatively TRBD1 (5 bases). V lost 1 base to trimming and J lost 5 bases, with 17 bases between them. The CDR3 has 17 residues. CDR1 is LGHNA and CDR2 is YNFKEQ in the germline V gene.

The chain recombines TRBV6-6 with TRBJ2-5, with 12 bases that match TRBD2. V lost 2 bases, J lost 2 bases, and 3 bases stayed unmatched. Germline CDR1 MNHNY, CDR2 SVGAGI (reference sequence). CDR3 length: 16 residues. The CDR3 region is CASSYPTSGGQETQYF. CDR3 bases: TGTGCCAGCAGTTACCCGACTAGCGGGGGACAAGAGACCCAGTACTTC.

CDR3 in DNA: TGTGCCAGCAGTTACTCTGGCAATAACAATGAGCAGTTCTTC. This codes for CASSYSGNNNEQFF. The chain employs TRBV6-2 or TRBV6-3 and TRBJ2-1; D not resolved. With 0 bases removed from V and 5 bases from J, the gap between germline ends came to 8 bases. This CDR3 has 14 amino acids. Germline assignment: CDR1 MNHEY and CDR2 SVGEGT.